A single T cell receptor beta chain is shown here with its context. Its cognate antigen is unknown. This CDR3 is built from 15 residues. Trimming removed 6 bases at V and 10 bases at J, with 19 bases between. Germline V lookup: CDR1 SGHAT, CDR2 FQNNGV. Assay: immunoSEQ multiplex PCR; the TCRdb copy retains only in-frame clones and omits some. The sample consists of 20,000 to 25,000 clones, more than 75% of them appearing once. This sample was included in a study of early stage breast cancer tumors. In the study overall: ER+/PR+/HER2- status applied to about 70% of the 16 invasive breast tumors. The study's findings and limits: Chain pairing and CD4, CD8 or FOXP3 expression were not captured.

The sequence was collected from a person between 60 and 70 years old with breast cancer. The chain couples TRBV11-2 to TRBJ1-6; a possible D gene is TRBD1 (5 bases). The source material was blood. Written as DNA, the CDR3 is TGTGCCAGCAGTCGCAACCGGGACGCGGGGTCACCCCTCCACTTT. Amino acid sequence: CASSRNRDAGSPLHF. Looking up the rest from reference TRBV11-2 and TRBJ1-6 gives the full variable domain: EAGVAQSPRYKIIEKRQSVAFWCNPISGHATLYWYQQILGQGPKLLIQFQNNGVVDDSQLPKDRFSAERLKGVDSTLKIQPAKLEDSAVYLCASSRNRDAGSPLHFGNGTRLTVT.